These 23 T cell receptor beta chains were all obtained from the same sample, sequenced in a study of blood T cell repertoires in COVID-19. Some clones are missing from TCRdb's copy, which holds only in-frame ones; the method was immunoSEQ multiplex PCR. The data contain approximately 64,000 clones, more than 70% of them singletons. Sequenced: PBMCs or T cells enriched from blood (not recorded which). These receptors were collected from a woman between 35 and 50 years old who had recovered from COVID-19.

CDR3 DNA sequence: TGCGCCAGCAGCTTGGCAGATCCTGACTATGGCTACACCTTC. Residues: CASSLADPDYGYTF. The chain recombines TRBV5-1 with TRBJ1-2; D not certain. Between the trimmed V and J ends, which lost 0 bases and 3 bases, there was a span of 9 bases. Germline CDR1 is SGHRS and CDR2 is YFSETQ. The length of the CDR3 is 14 residues.

The genes are TRBV27 and TRBJ2-4; 8 bases line up with TRBD1. CDR3 length: 14 amino acids. Per the germline V gene, CDR1 is MNHEY and CDR2 is SMNVEV (reference sequence). The V and J ends lost 2 bases and 5 bases, in that order; junction bases with no gene match: 2. The CDR3 protein is CASSLRGQENIQYF. Written as DNA, the CDR3 is TGTGCCAGCAGTTTACGGGGACAGGAAAACATTCAGTACTTC.

The J gene is TRBJ1-2, the V gene TRBV25-1; TRBD1 matches 9 bases. The V and J ends lost 6 bases and 3 bases, in that order; junction bases with no gene match: 8. Germline values: CDR1 MGHDK, CDR2 SYGVNS. CDR3 size: 15 residues. This CDR3 reads CASRGDRESHYGYTF. CDR3 DNA sequence: TGTGCCAGCAGGGGGGACAGGGAGAGTCACTATGGCTACACCTTC.

The J gene is TRBJ2-3, the V gene TRBV5-4; possible D gene TRBD2, 6 bases. The germline V and J ends were trimmed by 4 bases and 1 base, with 10 bases remaining between them. The CDR3 sequence is 14 residues long. Germline V lookup: CDR1 SGHNT, CDR2 YYREEE (reference sequence). DNA of the CDR3: TGTGCCAGCAGCCCCGAGCGGGGCACAGATACGCAGTATTTT. Translated: CASSPERGTDTQYF. Full variable domain (remainder filled in from reference TRBV5-4 and TRBJ2-3): ETGVTQSPTHLIKTRGQQVTLRCSSQSGHNTVSWYQQALGQGPQFIFQYYREEENGRGNFPPRFSGLQFPNYSSELNVNALELDDSALYLCASSPERGTDTQYFGPGTRLTVL.

The chain employs TRBV7-2 and TRBJ2-1; 7 bases line up with TRBD1. Germline V gene lookup returns CDR1 SGHTA and CDR2 FQGNSA. The ends lost 6 bases at V and 0 bases at J; junction bases unmatched: 8. This CDR3 comprises 16 residues. The CDR3 DNA is TGTGCCAGCAGTTACGGGACAGTAACCTCCTACAATGAGCAGTTCTTC. Translating gives CASSYGTVTSYNEQFF.

This chain links TRBV12-3 or TRBV12-4 with TRBJ1-2; possible D gene TRBD1, 5 bases. The CDR3 is made up of 13 amino acids. V lost 5 bases to trimming and J lost 3 bases, with 10 bases between them. CDR3 nucleotides: TGTGCCAGCAGTCCTCAGGGTCACTATGGCTACACCTTC. Residues: CASSPQGHYGYTF.

This chain joins TRBV19 and TRBJ2-1, with 9 bases that match TRBD2. Germline assignment: CDR1 LNHDA and CDR2 SQIVND (reference sequence). CDR3 length: 15 residues. The junction had 6 bases not matched to a gene; V was cut back by 3 bases and J by 6 bases. CDR3 in amino acids: CASSMTGLAVNEQFF. CDR3 in DNA: TGTGCCAGTAGTATGACGGGACTAGCTGTCAATGAGCAGTTCTTC. The full variable domain, rest sourced from reference TRBV19 and TRBJ2-1, is DGGITQSPKYLFRKEGQNVTLSCEQNLNHDAMYWYRQDPGQGLRLIYYSQIVNDFQKGDIAEGYSVSREKKESFPLTVTSAQKNPTAFYLCASSMTGLAVNEQFFGPGTRLTVL.

The CDR3 region is CASSLSGDQPQHF. CDR3 bases: TGTGCCAGCAGCTTATCAGGGGACCAGCCCCAGCATTTT. V is TRBV7-6 and J is TRBJ1-5; perhaps TRBD1 as D (6 bases). V gave up 2 bases and J gave up 7 bases, with 9 bases separating them. CDR1 is SGHVS and CDR2 is FNYEAQ in the germline V gene. CDR3 size: 13 residues.

This chain joins TRBV7-9 and TRBJ1-2; D may be TRBD1 (6 bases). The V end lost 1 base, the J end lost 7 bases, and 10 bases lay between the germline ends. The germline CDR1 and CDR2 sequences are SEHNR and FQNEAQ (reference sequence). CDR3 length equals 13 residues. This CDR3 reads CASSLDGTTGYTF. Here the CDR3 DNA reads TGTGCCAGCAGCTTAGACGGGACAACTGGCTACACCTTC.

V gene TRBV5-1 combines with J gene TRBJ1-6; 7 bases match TRBD1. The trim removed 0 bases at V and 9 bases at J, leaving 3 bases unmatched. This CDR3 spans 14 amino acids. Germline CDR1 SGHRS, CDR2 YFSETQ. The CDR3 sequence: CASSLEGAFSPLHF. CDR3 sequence (DNA): TGCGCCAGCAGCTTGGAGGGGGCGTTTTCACCCCTCCACTTT. Combining the CDR3 with reference TRBV5-1 and TRBJ1-6 gives the whole variable domain KAGVTQTPRYLIKTRGQQVTLSCSPISGHRSVSWYQQTPGQGLQFLFEYFSETQRNKGNFPGRFSGRQFSNSRSEMNVSTLELGDSALYLCASSLEGAFSPLHFGNGTRLTVT.

The chain couples TRBV19 to TRBJ1-3; 7 positions agree with TRBD1. Germline-derived CDR1 and CDR2 are LNHDA and SQIVND (reference sequence). The CDR3 covers 16 residues. Trimming cost V 3 bases and J 4 bases; bases outside gene matches: 9. In nucleotides, the CDR3 is TGTGCCAGTAGTATGGTCGGTGGGACAGCCGGAAACACCATATATTTT. It codes for CASSMVGGTAGNTIYF.

Notes on this clone: A read error may produce the germline difference seen at one junction end. The genes are TRBV28 and TRBJ2-4, with D tentatively TRBD2 (5 bases). This CDR3 has 12 residues. CDR1 MDHEN and CDR2 SYDVKM come from the germline V gene. CDR3 sequence (DNA): TGTGCCAGCAGTTCACCACTACAGCGGTTGGACTTC. It codes for CASSSPLQRLDF.

The CDR3 loop reads CATSQGADTQYF. CDR3 nucleotide sequence: TGTGCCACCAGTCAAGGGGCAGATACGCAGTATTTT. The chain employs TRBV24-1 and TRBJ2-3; D may be TRBD1 (5 bases). Germline-derived CDR1 and CDR2 are KGHDR and SFDVKD. CDR3 length equals 12 residues. The V end was cut by 6 bases, the J end by 4 bases, with 7 bases between.

The sample holds one count of this clone. This chain links TRBV11-3 with TRBJ2-7; 7 bases match TRBD2. V gave up 3 bases and J gave up 4 bases; unmatched junction bases: 6. CDR1 is SGHNT and CDR2 is YENEEA in the germline V gene. CDR3 size: 14 residues. CDR3 loop: CASSLGGRGYEQYF. In DNA, the CDR3 is TGTGCCAGCAGCTTGGGGGGGAGAGGGTACGAGCAGTACTTC.

The chain links TRBV6-5 to TRBJ2-5; D might be TRBD1 (6 bases). Germline values: CDR1 MNHEY, CDR2 SVGAGI. CDR3 length: 16 residues. V lost 3 bases and J lost 5, with 19 bases in between. This CDR3 reads CASSYAGTRPEETQYF. As DNA, the CDR3 is TGTGCCAGCAGTTATGCAGGGACACGTCCCGAGGAGACCCAGTACTTC.

The chain uses TRBV21-1 and TRBJ2-7; no DNA check was done on the table's D call, TRBD1. TRBV21-1 is tagged as a pseudogene. This CDR3 spans 12 amino acids. The CDR3 is CASSLRGYEQYF. The CDR3 bases are TGTGCCAGCAGCCTAAGGGGGTACGAGCAGTACTTC.

V and J are TRBV19 and TRBJ2-3; TRBD1 might be the D (5 bases). V gave up 1 base and J gave up 0 bases, with 11 bases separating them. CDR3 length: 16 amino acids. Germline V gene sequence: CDR1 LNHDA, CDR2 SQIVND (reference sequence). CDR3 nucleotides: TGTGCCAGTAGTATAGTGGGGCCGCCAAGCACAGATACGCAGTATTTT. This translates into CASSIVGPPSTDTQYF.

This clone was seen just once. The rearrangement links TRBV18 to TRBJ2-2, with TRBD1 matching 9 bases. Germline V gene lookup returns CDR1 KGHSH and CDR2 LQKENI. CDR3 length: 17 amino acids. V shed 4 bases, J shed 1 base, and the junction held 7 bases outside the gene matches. The CDR3 protein is CASSQDGTGLNTGELFF. CDR3 in DNA: TGTGCCAGCTCACAAGACGGGACAGGGCTGAACACCGGGGAGCTGTTTTTT.

This chain joins TRBV2 and TRBJ2-5, with D perhaps matching TRBD2 (6 bases). The CDR3 has 15 residues. Germline V gene sequence: CDR1 SNHLY, CDR2 FYNNEI. Trimming shortened V by 6 bases and J by 4 bases, and 18 bases separated the two germline ends. CDR3 in amino acids: CASRMISGNSETQYF. The CDR3 DNA is TGTGCCAGCAGGATGATTAGCGGAAACTCAGAGACCCAGTACTTC. The full variable domain, its missing parts supplied by reference TRBV2 and TRBJ2-5, is EPEVTQTPSHQVTQMGQEVILRCVPISNHLYFYWYRQILGQKVEFLVSFYNNEISEKSEIFDDQFSVERPDGSNFTLKIRSTKLEDSAMYFCASRMISGNSETQYFGPGTRLLVL.

On this clone: Germline and junction disagree at one end, which may indicate a read error. The chain employs TRBV2 and TRBJ2-7, with D tentatively TRBD1 (6 bases). Per germline, CDR1 SNHLY and CDR2 FYNNEI. This CDR3 contains 10 residues. The CDR3 bases are TGTGCCAGCAGTGAGCGAGGACAGTCCTTC. Amino acids: CASSERGQSF.

The CDR3 DNA sequence: TGTGCCAGTAGTATAAGCCCGCATAGCAATCAGCCCCAGCATTTT. This gives the protein CASSISPHSNQPQHF. The chain carries TRBV19 and TRBJ1-5; D unresolved. Germline CDR1 is LNHDA and CDR2 is SQIVND (reference sequence). V lost 2 bases and J 0 bases, leaving 8 bases between the germline ends. CDR3 length: 15 amino acids.

V is TRBV5-1 and J is TRBJ1-3; D ambiguous. V was pared by 4 bases and J by 0 bases, with 14 bases between. The CDR3 has 16 amino acids. CDR1 SGHRS and CDR2 YFSETQ come from the germline V gene. The CDR3 region is CASSPLVANSGNTIYF. The CDR3 DNA reads as TGCGCCAGCAGCCCGTTAGTCGCGAACTCTGGAAACACCATATATTTT.

This chain links TRBV6-5 with TRBJ1-2; 7 bases map to TRBD1. V gave up 6 bases and J gave up 8 bases; unmatched junction bases: 6. Germline V gene sequence: CDR1 MNHEY, CDR2 SVGAGI. The CDR3 consists of 12 residues. CDR3 DNA: TGTGCCAGCAGCGCGACAGGGATGGGCTACACCTTC. This translates into CASSATGMGYTF.